A selection of T cell receptor beta chains follows, all from one sample in a study of T cell responses to AZD1222 COVID-19 vaccine. Profiled with immunoSEQ multiplex PCR; TCRdb holds only in-frame clones, not every one. Of approximately 300,000 clones in the sample, roughly 93% were seen once. Material: peripheral blood, obtained 28 days after the second AZD1222 dose. The receptors come from an adult who received the AZD1222 COVID-19 vaccine. The CDR3 runs from the conserved cysteine through the conserved F or W. A D gene is named only where the DNA matches it firmly.

V	J	D	DNA	CDR3
TRBV28	TRBJ1-1	NA	TGTGCCAGCATCGGTGTCATGAACACTGAAGCTTTCTTT	CASIGVMNTEAFF
TRBV19	TRBJ2-7	NA	TGTGCCAGTAGTGTAGCCGGGCGAGCCTACGAGCAGTACTTC	CASSVAGRAYEQYF
TRBV11-3	TRBJ2-1	TRBD2	TGTGCCAGCAGCCTAGGACTAGTGGGTGAGCAGTTCTTC	CASSLGLVGEQFF
TRBV20-1	TRBJ1-5	NA	TGCAGTGCTAGTCACTCTTGGGCCCTAAATCAGCCCCAGCATTTT	CSASHSWALNQPQHF
TRBV9	TRBJ2-7	TRBD1	TGTGCCAGCAGCGCCGGACAGGGCTTAGGGGGCGAGCAGTACTTC	CASSAGQGLGGEQYF
TRBV5-1	TRBJ1-4	TRBD1	TGCGCCAGCAGCTCCAGGGGGCTAGGGGAAAAACTGTTTTTT	CASSSRGLGEKLFF
TRBV5-1	TRBJ1-1	TRBD1	TGCGCCAGCAGCTTGGCGGGACAGGGCCTACCTGCGGAAGCTTTCTTT	CASSLAGQGLPAEAFF
TRBV11-2	TRBJ2-6	NA	TGTGCCAGCAGCCCATCAGGACACCACTCTGGGGCCAACGTCCTGACTTTC	CASSPSGHHSGANVLTF
TRBV6-2/TRBV6-3	TRBJ2-7	NA	TGTGCCAGCAGTTACCAAAACGTAGGAGTCTACGAGCAGTACTTC	CASSYQNVGVYEQYF
TRBV5-1	TRBJ2-5	NA	TGCGCCAGCAGCTTAGACAGTCAAGAGACCCAGTACTTC	CASSLDSQETQYF
TRBV5-1	TRBJ1-5	TRBD1	TGCGCCAGCCAGCATAGGGACAGGGGCAATCAGCCCCAGCATTTT	CASQHRDRGNQPQHF
TRBV5-1	TRBJ2-7	TRBD1	TGCGCCAGCAGCCTAGGGACAGGAGCGAATTTCTACGAGCAGTACTTC	CASSLGTGANFYEQYF
TRBV5-1	TRBJ1-5	TRBD1	TGCGCCAGCAGCTTGGGGGGACAGAACAATCAGCCCCAGCATTTT	CASSLGGQNNQPQHF